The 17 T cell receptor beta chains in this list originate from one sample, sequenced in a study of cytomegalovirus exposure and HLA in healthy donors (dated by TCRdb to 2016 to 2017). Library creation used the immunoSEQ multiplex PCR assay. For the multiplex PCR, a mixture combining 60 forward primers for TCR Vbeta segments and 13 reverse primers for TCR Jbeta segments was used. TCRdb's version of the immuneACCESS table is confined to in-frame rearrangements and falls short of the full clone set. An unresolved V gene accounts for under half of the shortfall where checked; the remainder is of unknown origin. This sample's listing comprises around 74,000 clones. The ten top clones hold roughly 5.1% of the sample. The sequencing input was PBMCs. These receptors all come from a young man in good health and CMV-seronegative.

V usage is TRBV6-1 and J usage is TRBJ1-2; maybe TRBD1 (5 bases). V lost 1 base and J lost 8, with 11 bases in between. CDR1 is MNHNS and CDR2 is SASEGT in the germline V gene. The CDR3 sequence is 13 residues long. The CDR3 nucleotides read TGTGCCAGCAGTGAAGGGGGGGATTACGGCTACACCTTC. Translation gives CASSEGGDYGYTF.

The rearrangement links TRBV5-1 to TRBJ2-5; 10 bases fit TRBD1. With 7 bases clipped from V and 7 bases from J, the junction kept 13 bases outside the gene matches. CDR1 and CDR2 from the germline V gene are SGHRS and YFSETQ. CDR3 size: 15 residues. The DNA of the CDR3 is TGCGCCAGCTCTCCGGGACAGGGGAAAAGGGGGACCCAGTACTTC. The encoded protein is CASSPGQGKRGTQYF.

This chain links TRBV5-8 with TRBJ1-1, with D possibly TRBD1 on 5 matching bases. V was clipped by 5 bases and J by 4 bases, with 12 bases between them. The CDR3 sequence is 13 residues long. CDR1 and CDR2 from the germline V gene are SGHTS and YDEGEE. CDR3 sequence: CASSLFRATEAFF. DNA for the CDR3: TGTGCCAGCAGTTTGTTCAGGGCCACTGAAGCTTTCTTT.

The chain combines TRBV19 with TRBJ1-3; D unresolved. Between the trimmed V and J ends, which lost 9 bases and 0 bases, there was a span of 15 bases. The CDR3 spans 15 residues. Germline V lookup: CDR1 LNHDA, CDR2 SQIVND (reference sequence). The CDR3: CASQTYTSSGNTIYF. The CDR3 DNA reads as TGTGCCAGCCAGACTTATACTAGCTCTGGAAACACCATATATTTT.

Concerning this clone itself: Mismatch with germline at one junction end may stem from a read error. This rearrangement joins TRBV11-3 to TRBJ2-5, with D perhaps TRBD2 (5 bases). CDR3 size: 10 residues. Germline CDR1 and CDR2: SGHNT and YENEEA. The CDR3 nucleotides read TGTGCCAGCGGTTGGGAGATCCAGTACTTC. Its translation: CASGWEIQYF.

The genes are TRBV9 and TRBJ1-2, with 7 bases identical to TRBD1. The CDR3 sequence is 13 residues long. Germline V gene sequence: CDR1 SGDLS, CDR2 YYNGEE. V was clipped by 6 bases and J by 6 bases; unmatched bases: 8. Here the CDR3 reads CASNRGAWHGYTF. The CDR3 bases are TGTGCCAGCAACAGGGGCGCTTGGCATGGCTACACCTTC. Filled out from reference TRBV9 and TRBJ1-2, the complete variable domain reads DSGVTQTPKHLITATGQRVTLRCSPRSGDLSVYWYQQSLDQGLQFLIQYYNGEERAKGNILERFSAQQFPDLHSELNLSSLELGDSALYFCASNRGAWHGYTFGSGTRLTVV.

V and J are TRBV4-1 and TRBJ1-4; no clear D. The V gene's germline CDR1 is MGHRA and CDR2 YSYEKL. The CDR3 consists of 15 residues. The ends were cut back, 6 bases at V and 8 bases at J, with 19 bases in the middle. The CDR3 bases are TGCGCCAGCAGGCCAATGCCCGAAGGAGGGGAAAAACTGTTTTTT. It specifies CASRPMPEGGEKLFF.

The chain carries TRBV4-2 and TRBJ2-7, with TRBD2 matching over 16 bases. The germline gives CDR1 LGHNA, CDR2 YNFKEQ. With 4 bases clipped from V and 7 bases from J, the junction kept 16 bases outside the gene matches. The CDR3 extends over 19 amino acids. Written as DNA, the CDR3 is TGTGCCAGCAGCCGAGCCCCGGGACTAGCGGGAGGGACCAGGGGGGAGCAGTACTTC. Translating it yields CASSRAPGLAGGTRGEQYF.

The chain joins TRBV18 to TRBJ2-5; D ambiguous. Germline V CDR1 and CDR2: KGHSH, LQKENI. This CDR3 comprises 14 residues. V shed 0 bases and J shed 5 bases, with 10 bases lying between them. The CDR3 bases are TGTGCCAGCTCACCACCGGCTAGGAGCGAGACCCAGTACTTC. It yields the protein CASSPPARSETQYF.

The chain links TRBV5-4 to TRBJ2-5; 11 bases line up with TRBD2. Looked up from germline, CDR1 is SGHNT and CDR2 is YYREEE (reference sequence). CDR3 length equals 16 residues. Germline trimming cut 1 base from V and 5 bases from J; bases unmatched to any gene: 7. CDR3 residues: CASSLQLAGAVETQYF. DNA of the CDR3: TGTGCCAGCAGCTTGCAACTAGCGGGAGCGGTGGAGACCCAGTACTTC. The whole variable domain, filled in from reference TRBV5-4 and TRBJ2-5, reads ETGVTQSPTHLIKTRGQQVTLRCSSQSGHNTVSWYQQALGQGPQFIFQYYREEENGRGNFPPRFSGLQFPNYSSELNVNALELDDSALYLCASSLQLAGAVETQYFGPGTRLLVL.

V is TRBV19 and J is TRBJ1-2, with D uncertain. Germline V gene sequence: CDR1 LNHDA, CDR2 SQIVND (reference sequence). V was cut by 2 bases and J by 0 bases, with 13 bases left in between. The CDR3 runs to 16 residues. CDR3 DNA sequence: TGTGCCAGTAGTATAAACGTGCGGGCGACTAACTATGGCTACACCTTC. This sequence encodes CASSINVRATNYGYTF.

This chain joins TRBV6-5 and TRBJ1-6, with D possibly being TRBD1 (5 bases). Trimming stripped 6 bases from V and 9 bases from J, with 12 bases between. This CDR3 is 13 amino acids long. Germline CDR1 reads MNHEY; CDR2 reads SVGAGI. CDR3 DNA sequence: TGTGCCAGCAGCTTTGGGACTCTTTCACCCCTCCACTTT. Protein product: CASSFGTLSPLHF.

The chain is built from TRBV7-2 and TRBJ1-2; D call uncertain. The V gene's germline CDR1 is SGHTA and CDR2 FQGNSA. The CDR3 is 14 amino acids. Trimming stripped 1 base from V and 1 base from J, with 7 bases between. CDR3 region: CASSLGSGNYGYTF. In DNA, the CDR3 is TGTGCCAGCAGCTTAGGATCCGGTAACTATGGCTACACCTTC.

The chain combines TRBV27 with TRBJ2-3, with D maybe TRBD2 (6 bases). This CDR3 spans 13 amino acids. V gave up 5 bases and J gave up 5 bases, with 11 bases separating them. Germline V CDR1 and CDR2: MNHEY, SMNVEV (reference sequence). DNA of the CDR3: TGTGCCAGCAGTAAGAGGCGGGGAGATACGCAGTATTTT. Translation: CASSKRRGDTQYF.

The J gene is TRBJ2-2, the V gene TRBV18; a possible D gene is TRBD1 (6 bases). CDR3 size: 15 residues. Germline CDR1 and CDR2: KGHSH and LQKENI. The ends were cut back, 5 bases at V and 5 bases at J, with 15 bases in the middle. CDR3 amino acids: CASSEPGHLTGELFF. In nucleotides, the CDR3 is TGTGCCAGCTCAGAGCCGGGACACTTGACCGGGGAGCTGTTTTTT.

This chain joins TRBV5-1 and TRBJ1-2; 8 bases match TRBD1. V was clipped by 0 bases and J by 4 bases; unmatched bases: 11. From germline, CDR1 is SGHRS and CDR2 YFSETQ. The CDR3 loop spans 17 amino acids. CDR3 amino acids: CASSLAHGTGGFYGYTF. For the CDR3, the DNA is TGCGCCAGCAGCTTGGCCCATGGGACAGGTGGGTTCTATGGCTACACCTTC.

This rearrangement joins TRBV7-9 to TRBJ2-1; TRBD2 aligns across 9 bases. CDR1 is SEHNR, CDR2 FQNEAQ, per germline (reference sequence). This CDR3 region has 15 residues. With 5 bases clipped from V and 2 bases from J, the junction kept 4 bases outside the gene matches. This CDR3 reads CASSRSGSPYNEQFF. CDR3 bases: TGTGCCAGCAGCCGTAGCGGGAGTCCCTACAATGAGCAGTTCTTC.